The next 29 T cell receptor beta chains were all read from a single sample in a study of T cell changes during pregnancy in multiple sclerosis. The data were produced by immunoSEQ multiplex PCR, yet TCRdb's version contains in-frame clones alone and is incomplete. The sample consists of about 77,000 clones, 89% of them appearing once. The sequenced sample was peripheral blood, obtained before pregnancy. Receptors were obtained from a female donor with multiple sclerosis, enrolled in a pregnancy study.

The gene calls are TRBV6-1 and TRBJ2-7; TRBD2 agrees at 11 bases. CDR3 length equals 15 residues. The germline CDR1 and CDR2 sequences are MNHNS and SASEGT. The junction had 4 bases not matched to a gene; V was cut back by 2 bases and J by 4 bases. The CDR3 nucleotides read TGTGCCAGCAGTGAACTAGCGGGGGGAAGGTACGAGCAGTACTTC. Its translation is CASSELAGGRYEQYF.

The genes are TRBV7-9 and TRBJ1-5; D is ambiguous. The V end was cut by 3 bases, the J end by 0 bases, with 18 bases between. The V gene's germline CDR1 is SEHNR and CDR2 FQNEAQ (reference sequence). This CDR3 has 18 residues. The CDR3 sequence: CASSFPPWQAYSNQPQHF. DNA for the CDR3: TGTGCCAGCAGCTTCCCGCCTTGGCAGGCTTATAGCAATCAGCCCCAGCATTTT. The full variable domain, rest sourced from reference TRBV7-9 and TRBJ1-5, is DTGVSQNPRHKITKRGQNVTFRCDPISEHNRLYWYRQTLGQGPEFLTYFQNEAQLEKSRLLSDRFSAERPKGSFSTLEIQRTEQGDSAMYLCASSFPPWQAYSNQPQHFGDGTRLSIL.

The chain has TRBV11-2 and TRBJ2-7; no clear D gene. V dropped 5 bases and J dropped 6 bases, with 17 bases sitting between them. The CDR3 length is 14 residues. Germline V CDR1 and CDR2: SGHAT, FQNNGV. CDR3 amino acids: CASSPHGALIEQYF. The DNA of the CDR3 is TGTGCCAGCAGCCCCCATGGTGCGTTGATCGAGCAGTACTTC.

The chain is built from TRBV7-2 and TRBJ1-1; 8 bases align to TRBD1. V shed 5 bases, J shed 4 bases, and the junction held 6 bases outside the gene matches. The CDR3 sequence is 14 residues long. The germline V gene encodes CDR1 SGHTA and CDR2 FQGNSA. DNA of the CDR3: TGTGCCAGCAGCCCGACAGGGGAGGCCACTGAAGCTTTCTTT. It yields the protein CASSPTGEATEAFF.

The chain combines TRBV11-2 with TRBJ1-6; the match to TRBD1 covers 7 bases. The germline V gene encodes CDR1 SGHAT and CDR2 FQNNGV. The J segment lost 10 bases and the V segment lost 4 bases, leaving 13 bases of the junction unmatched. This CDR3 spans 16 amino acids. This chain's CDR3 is CASSSDRDSVWSPLHF. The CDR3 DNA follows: TGTGCCAGCAGCTCCGACAGGGACTCGGTATGGTCACCCCTCCACTTT.

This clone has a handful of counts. The CDR3 loop reads CASSRDGTDYSNQPQHF. DNA for the CDR3: TGCGCCAGCAGCCGGGATGGGACAGATTATAGCAATCAGCCCCAGCATTTT. The chain joins TRBV4-1 to TRBJ1-5, with 7 bases matching TRBD1. CDR3 length: 17 amino acids. Germline V gene data show CDR1 as MGHRA and CDR2 as YSYEKL. Unmatched junction bases numbered 9, after V lost 4 bases and J lost 0 bases.

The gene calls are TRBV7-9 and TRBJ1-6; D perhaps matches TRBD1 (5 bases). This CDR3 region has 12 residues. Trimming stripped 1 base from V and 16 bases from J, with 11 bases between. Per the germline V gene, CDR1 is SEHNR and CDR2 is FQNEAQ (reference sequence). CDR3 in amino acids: CASSLGGGVLHF. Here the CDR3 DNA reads TGTGCCAGCAGCTTAGGGGGAGGGGTTCTCCACTTT.

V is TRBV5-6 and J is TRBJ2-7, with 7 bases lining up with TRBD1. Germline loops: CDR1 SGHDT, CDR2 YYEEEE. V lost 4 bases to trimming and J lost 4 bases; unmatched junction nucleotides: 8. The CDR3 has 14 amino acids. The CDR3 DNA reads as TGTGCCAGCAGCCGGGACCAGGGGGAATACGAGCAGTACTTC. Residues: CASSRDQGEYEQYF. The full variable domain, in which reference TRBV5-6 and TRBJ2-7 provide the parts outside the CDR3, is DAGVTQSPTHLIKTRGQQVTLRCSPKSGHDTVSWYQQALGQGPQFIFQYYEEEERQRGNFPDRFSGHQFPNYSSELNVNALLLGDSALYLCASSRDQGEYEQYFGPGTRLTVT.

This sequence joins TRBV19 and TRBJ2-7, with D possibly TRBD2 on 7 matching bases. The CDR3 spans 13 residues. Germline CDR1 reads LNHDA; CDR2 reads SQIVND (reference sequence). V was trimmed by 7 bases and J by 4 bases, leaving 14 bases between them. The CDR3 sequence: CASIGGAGYEQYF. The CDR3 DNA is TGTGCCAGTATAGGGGGGGCAGGTTACGAGCAGTACTTC.

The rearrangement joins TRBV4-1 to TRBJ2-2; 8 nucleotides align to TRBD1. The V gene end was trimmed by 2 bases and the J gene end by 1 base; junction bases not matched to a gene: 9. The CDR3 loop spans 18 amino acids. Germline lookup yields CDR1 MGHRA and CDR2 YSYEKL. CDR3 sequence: CASSQRIRDRGNTGELFF. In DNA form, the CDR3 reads TGCGCCAGCAGCCAACGGATCCGAGACAGGGGGAACACCGGGGAGCTGTTTTTT.

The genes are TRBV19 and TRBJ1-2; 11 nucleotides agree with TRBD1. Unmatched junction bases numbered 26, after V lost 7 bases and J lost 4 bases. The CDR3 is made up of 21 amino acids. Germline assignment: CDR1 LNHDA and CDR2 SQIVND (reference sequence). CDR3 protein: CASNPRSVAGTGGKSRYGYTF. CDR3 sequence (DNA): TGTGCCAGTAACCCACGGTCCGTAGCCGGGACAGGGGGAAAAAGTCGCTATGGCTACACCTTC.

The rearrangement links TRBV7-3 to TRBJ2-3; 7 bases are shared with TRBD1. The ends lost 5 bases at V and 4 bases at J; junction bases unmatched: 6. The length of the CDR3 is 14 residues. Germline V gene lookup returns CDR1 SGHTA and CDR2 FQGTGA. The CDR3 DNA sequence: TGTGCCAGCAGCATGGACAGGATAGCAGATACGCAGTATTTT. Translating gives CASSMDRIADTQYF.

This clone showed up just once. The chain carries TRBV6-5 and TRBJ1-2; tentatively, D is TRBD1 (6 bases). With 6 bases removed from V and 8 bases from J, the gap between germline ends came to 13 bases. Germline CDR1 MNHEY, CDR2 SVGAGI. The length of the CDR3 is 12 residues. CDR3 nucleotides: TGTGCCAGCAGGAACAGGGAAGGCGGCTACACCTTC. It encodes CASRNREGGYTF.

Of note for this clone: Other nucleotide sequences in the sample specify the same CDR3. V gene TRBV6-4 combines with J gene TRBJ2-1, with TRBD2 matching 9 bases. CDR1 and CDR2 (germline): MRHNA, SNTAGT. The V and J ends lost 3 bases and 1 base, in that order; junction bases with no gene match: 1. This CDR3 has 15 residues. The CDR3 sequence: CASSERGGSYNEQFF. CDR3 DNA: TGTGCCAGCAGTGAGCGGGGGGGATCCTACAATGAGCAGTTCTTC.

CDR3: CASSVGVEDETQYF. The CDR3 coding sequence is TGTGCCAGCAGCGTAGGGGTGGAGGACGAGACCCAGTACTTC. The chain links TRBV9 to TRBJ2-5; a possible D gene is TRBD2 (5 bases). The CDR3 contains 14 residues. The germline V gene encodes CDR1 SGDLS and CDR2 YYNGEE. Trimming cost V 0 bases and J 5 bases, with 11 bases left between them.

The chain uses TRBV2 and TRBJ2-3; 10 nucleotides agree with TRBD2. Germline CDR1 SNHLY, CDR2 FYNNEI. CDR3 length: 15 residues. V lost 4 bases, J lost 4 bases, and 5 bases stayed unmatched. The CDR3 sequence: CASSVVSGGADTQYF. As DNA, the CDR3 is TGTGCCAGCAGTGTAGTCAGCGGGGGGGCAGATACGCAGTATTTT.

The CDR3 here is CASSVGGAGETQYF. Here the CDR3 DNA reads TGTGCCAGCAGCGTCGGGGGAGCGGGGGAGACCCAGTACTTC. V usage is TRBV7-3 and J usage is TRBJ2-5, with 7 bases matching TRBD2. This CDR3 comprises 14 residues. V was clipped by 5 bases and J by 5 bases; unmatched bases: 8. The V gene's germline CDR1 is SGHTA and CDR2 FQGTGA.

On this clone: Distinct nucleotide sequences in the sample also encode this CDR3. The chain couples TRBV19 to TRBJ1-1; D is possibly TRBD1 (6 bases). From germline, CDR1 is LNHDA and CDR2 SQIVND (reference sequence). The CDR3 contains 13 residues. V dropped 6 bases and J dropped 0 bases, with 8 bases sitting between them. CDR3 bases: TGTGCCAGTAGCGGACAGATGAACACTGAAGCTTTCTTT. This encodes CASSGQMNTEAFF.

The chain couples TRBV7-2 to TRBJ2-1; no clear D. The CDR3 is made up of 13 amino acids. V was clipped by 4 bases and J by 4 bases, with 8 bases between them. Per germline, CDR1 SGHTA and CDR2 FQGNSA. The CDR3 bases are TGTGCCAGCAGCTCAGGCCAGTACAATGAGCAGTTCTTC. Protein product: CASSSGQYNEQFF.

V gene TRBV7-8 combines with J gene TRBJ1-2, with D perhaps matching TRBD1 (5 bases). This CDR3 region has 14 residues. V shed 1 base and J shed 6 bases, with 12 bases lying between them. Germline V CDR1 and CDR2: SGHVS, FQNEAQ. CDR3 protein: CASSLEGRVDGYTF. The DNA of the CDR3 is TGTGCCAGCAGCTTAGAGGGCAGGGTGGATGGCTACACCTTC.

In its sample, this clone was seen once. The CDR3 spells CASSPPQGSSGNTIYF. CDR3 coding DNA: TGTGCCAGCAGTCCACCACAGGGGAGCTCTGGAAACACCATATATTTT. The rearrangement joins TRBV28 to TRBJ1-3, with 7 positions matching TRBD1. CDR1 and CDR2 from the germline V gene are MDHEN and SYDVKM. The ends lost 5 bases at V and 0 bases at J; junction bases unmatched: 7. The CDR3 runs 16 residues.

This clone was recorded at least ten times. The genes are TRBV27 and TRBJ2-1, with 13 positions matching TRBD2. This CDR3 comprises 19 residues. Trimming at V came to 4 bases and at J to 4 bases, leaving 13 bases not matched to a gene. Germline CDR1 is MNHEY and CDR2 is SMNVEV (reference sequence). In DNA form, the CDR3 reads TGTGCCAGCAGTTATGGACTAGCGGGGGCTAAACCGGGGTACAATGAGCAGTTCTTC. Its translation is CASSYGLAGAKPGYNEQFF.

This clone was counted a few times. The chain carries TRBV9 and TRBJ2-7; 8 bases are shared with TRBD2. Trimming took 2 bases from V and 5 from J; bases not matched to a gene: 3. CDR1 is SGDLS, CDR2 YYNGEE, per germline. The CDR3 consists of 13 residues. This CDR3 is CASSVGTRDEQYF. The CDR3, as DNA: TGTGCCAGCAGCGTCGGGACTAGGGACGAGCAGTACTTC. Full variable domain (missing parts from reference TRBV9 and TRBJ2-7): DSGVTQTPKHLITATGQRVTLRCSPRSGDLSVYWYQQSLDQGLQFLIQYYNGEERAKGNILERFSAQQFPDLHSELNLSSLELGDSALYFCASSVGTRDEQYFGPGTRLTVT.

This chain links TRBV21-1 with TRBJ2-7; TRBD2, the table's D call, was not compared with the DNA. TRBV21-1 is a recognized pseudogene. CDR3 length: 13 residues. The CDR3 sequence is CASCSGGAYEQYF. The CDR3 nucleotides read TGTGCCAGCTGTAGCGGGGGGGCCTACGAGCAGTACTTC.

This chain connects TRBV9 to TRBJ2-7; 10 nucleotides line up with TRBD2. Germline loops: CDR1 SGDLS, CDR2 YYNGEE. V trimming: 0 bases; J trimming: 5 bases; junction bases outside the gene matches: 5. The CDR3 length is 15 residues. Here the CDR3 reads CASSVDSGGIDEQYF. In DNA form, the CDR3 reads TGTGCCAGCAGCGTAGATAGCGGGGGGATCGACGAGCAGTACTTC.

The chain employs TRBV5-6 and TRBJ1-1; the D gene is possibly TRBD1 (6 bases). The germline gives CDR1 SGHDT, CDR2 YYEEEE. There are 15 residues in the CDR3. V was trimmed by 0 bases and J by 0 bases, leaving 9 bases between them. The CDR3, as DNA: TGTGCCAGCAGCTTGGTAGGACAGATGAACACTGAAGCTTTCTTT. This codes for CASSLVGQMNTEAFF. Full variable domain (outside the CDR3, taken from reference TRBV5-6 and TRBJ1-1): DAGVTQSPTHLIKTRGQQVTLRCSPKSGHDTVSWYQQALGQGPQFIFQYYEEEERQRGNFPDRFSGHQFPNYSSELNVNALLLGDSALYLCASSLVGQMNTEAFFGQGTRLTVV.

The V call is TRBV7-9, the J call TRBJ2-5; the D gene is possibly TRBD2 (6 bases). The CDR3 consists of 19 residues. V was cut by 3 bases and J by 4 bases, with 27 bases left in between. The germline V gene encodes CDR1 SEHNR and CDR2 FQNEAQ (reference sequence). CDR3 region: CASSLIGGALGRDVETQYF. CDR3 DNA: TGTGCCAGCAGCTTGATTGGCGGGGCTCTGGGTAGGGACGTAGAGACCCAGTACTTC. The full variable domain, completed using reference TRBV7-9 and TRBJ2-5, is DTGVSQNPRHKITKRGQNVTFRCDPISEHNRLYWYRQTLGQGPEFLTYFQNEAQLEKSRLLSDRFSAERPKGSFSTLEIQRTEQGDSAMYLCASSLIGGALGRDVETQYFGPGTRLLVL.

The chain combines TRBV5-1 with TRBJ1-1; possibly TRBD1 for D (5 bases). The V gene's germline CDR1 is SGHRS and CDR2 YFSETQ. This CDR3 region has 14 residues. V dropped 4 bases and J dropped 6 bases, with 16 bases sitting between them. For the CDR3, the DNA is TGCGCCAGCAGCCCGGACGGAGGGGAGGCTGAAGCTTTCTTT. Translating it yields CASSPDGGEAEAFF.

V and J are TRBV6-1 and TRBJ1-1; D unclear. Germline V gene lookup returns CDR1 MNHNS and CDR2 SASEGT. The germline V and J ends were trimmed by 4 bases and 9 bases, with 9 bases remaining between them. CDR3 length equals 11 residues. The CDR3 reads CASSGAPKAFF. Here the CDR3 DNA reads TGTGCCAGCAGTGGCGCTCCCAAAGCTTTCTTT.